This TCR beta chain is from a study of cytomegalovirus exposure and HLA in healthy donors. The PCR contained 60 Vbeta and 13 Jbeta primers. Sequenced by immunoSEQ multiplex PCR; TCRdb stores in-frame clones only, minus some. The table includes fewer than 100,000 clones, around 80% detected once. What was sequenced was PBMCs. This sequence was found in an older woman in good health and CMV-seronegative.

CDR3 loop: CSTTGESSYGYTF. Here the CDR3 DNA reads TGCAGCACCACAGGGGAAAGTAGCTATGGCTACACCTTC. The chain employs TRBV29-1 and TRBJ1-2; the match to TRBD1 covers 7 bases. Germline CDR1 reads SQVTM; CDR2 reads ANQGSEA. The V gene end was trimmed by 8 bases and the J gene end by 4 bases; junction bases not matched to a gene: 10. The length of the CDR3 is 13 residues.